The 29 T cell receptor beta chains in this list originate from one sample, sequenced in a study of T cells in Graves' hyperthyroidism and ophthalmopathy. RNA transcripts served as the template for amplifying TCR beta CDR3 regions. The HTBI set primed first-round TCR CDR3 RT-PCR. One entry per CDR3 protein, called by TCRdb with MiXCR from the multiplex PCR reads. The sample has under 300,000 distinct CDR3 sequences, over 20% seen once; the top ten hold 64%. Specimen: blood. The receptors were sampled from a man aged 25-40 years with Graves' ophthalmopathy.

This clonotype was seen repeatedly, ten times or more. V and J are TRBV27 and TRBJ1-5; TRBD1 aligns across 8 bases. CDR1 is MNHEY, CDR2 SMNVEV, per germline (reference sequence). The CDR3 sequence is 15 residues long. Trimming removed 2 bases from V and 6 bases from J; junction bases left unmatched: 6. As DNA, the CDR3 is TGTGCCAGCAGTTTAATAGGACAGGGATCTCAGCCCCAGCATTTT. As protein: CASSLIGQGSQPQHF.

This clonotype showed up many times. The V gene is TRBV29-1, the J gene TRBJ1-2, with D possibly being TRBD1 (5 bases). Germline CDR1 SQVTM, CDR2 ANQGSEA. V was clipped by 6 bases and J by 0 bases, with 20 bases between them. The CDR3 extends over 16 amino acids. CDR3 nucleotide sequence: TGCAGCGTCCCGGGACTTCAGGGTACTTCTAACTATGGCTACACCTTC. It codes for CSVPGLQGTSNYGYTF.

The V and J genes are TRBV11-2 and TRBJ1-6; D gene unclear. This CDR3 comprises 14 residues. CDR1 and CDR2 from the germline V gene are SGHAT and FQNNGV. With 5 bases removed from V and 10 bases from J, the gap between germline ends came to 15 bases. CDR3 DNA: TGTGCCAGCAGCCAACAGTATCCGCAATCACCCCTCCACTTT. It specifies CASSQQYPQSPLHF.

The chain carries TRBV6-1 and TRBJ2-2; weak D call: TRBD2 (6 bases). Trimming stripped 7 bases from V and 7 bases from J, with 25 bases between. The CDR3 has 17 residues. The germline gives CDR1 MNHNS, CDR2 SASEGT. Written as DNA, the CDR3 is TGTGCCAGCAATATTGCTGGTCCGGGAGTGGGGGTCGGGGAGCTGTTTTTT. This encodes CASNIAGPGVGVGELFF.

As regards this clonotype: Possible read error: a much larger clone is one base away. The chain is built from TRBV19 and TRBJ2-7; TRBD2 matches 10 bases. The germline gives CDR1 LNHDA, CDR2 SQIVND (reference sequence). This CDR3 is 18 amino acids long. J gave up 3 bases and V 4 bases, and 15 bases lay outside the gene matches. The CDR3 DNA is TGTGCCAGTAGTAAGATCCTAGCGGGAGAGGTGGGGTACTACGAGCAGTACTTC. It encodes CASSKILAGEVGYYEQYF.

This clonotype has only a few counts. V is TRBV20-1 and J is TRBJ2-5, with D tentatively TRBD1 (6 bases). CDR3 length: 15 amino acids. In germline, CDR1 is DFQATT, CDR2 SNEGSKA (reference sequence). V dropped 7 bases and J dropped 5 bases, with 23 bases sitting between them. CDR3 protein: CSVIKLRTGLETQYF. CDR3 DNA sequence: TGCAGTGTCATAAAGCTTAGAACAGGGTTGGAGACCCAGTACTTC.

This clonotype turned up a few times. The chain couples TRBV5-1 to TRBJ2-7; 11 bases agree with TRBD2. Trimming removed 4 bases from V and 3 bases from J; junction bases left unmatched: 9. There are 16 residues in the CDR3. CDR1 is SGHRS and CDR2 is YFSETQ in the germline V gene. CDR3 region: CASSILAGEVVYEQYF. The CDR3 DNA is TGCGCCAGCAGCATACTAGCGGGAGAAGTAGTCTACGAGCAGTACTTC.

This clonotype has just a few counts. A read error is possible here, since a much larger clone lies one base away. The chain has TRBV12-3 or TRBV12-4 and TRBJ1-1; D call uncertain. The CDR3 spans 11 residues. The V end lost 5 bases, the J end lost 6 bases, and 7 bases lay between the germline ends. CDR3 sequence: CASSEWAEAFF. CDR3 sequence (DNA): TGTGCCAGCAGTGAGTGGGCTGAAGCTTTCTTT.

This clonotype was counted ten times or more. The rearrangement joins TRBV5-1 to TRBJ1-2; perhaps TRBD1 as D (5 bases). This CDR3 comprises 16 residues. Germline V gene sequence: CDR1 SGHRS, CDR2 YFSETQ. The V and J ends lost 0 bases and 7 bases respectively, with 19 bases between them. In DNA, the CDR3 is TGCGCCAGCAGCTTGGCCTCGGAGGGGCGTTTGGGTGGCTACACCTTC. Translation: CASSLASEGRLGGYTF.

This clonotype was recorded at least ten times. The chain carries TRBV30 and TRBJ1-3; TRBD1 is a possible D gene (6 bases). CDR3 size: 12 residues. Germline CDR1 GTSNPN, CDR2 SVGIG (reference sequence). V lost 8 bases and J lost 7, with 15 bases in between. The CDR3 DNA sequence: TGTGCCGGGGGCGTTGAGGTCAACACCATATATTTT. Encoded protein: CAGGVEVNTIYF. The full variable domain, completed using reference TRBV30 and TRBJ1-3, is SQTIHQWPATLVQPVGSPLSLECTVEGTSNPNLYWYRQAAGRGLQLLFYSVGIGQISSEVPQNLSASRPQDRQFILSSKKLLLSDSGFYLCAGGVEVNTIYFGEGSWLTVV.

The chain has TRBV6-1 and TRBJ1-5; D is undetermined. V gave up 5 bases and J gave up 1 base, with 9 bases separating them. This CDR3 spans 14 amino acids. In germline, CDR1 is MNHNS, CDR2 SASEGT. Here the CDR3 reads CASSPTRSNQPQHF. In DNA form, the CDR3 reads TGTGCCAGCAGTCCCACGAGGAGCAATCAGCCCCAGCATTTT.

This sequence joins TRBV6-2 or TRBV6-3 and TRBJ2-3, with D uncertain. CDR3 length: 12 residues. Germline CDR1 MNHEY, CDR2 SVGEGT. V lost 8 bases, J lost 2 bases, and 8 bases lay in between. CDR3 DNA: TGTGCCAGCGCGGCGTACACAGATACGCAGTATTTT. This codes for CASAAYTDTQYF.

This rearrangement joins TRBV11-3 to TRBJ2-5; 8 nucleotides match TRBD1. CDR3 length: 15 residues. Per germline, CDR1 SGHNT and CDR2 YENEEA. Germline trimming cut 1 base from V and 4 bases from J; bases unmatched to any gene: 5. DNA for the CDR3: TGTGCCAGCAGCTTAGGGGTCAGGGGGCGAGAGACCCAGTACTTC. Protein sequence: CASSLGVRGRETQYF.

This clonotype was seen at least ten times. The chain recombines TRBV28 with TRBJ1-4, with D perhaps matching TRBD1 (5 bases). Trimming took off 5 bases at V and 8 bases at J, with 18 bases between the two ends. CDR1 is MDHEN, CDR2 SYDVKM, per germline. CDR3 size: 15 residues. CDR3 loop: CASSLGTYSGEKLFF. In nucleotides, the CDR3 is TGTGCCAGCAGTCTGGGGACCTACTCGGGGGAAAAACTGTTTTTT.

This chain connects TRBV9 to TRBJ2-2, with 8 nucleotides matching TRBD1. This CDR3 comprises 16 residues. The V segment lost 1 base and the J segment 6 bases; nucleotides outside the gene matches: 8. CDR1 and CDR2 (germline): SGDLS, YYNGEE. CDR3 in amino acids: CASSVSGQGRAGELFF. The CDR3 DNA reads TGTGCCAGCAGCGTATCTGGACAGGGAAGGGCCGGGGAGCTGTTTTTT.

The chain employs TRBV11-1 and TRBJ2-2; D is unclear. V was pared by 1 base and J by 4 bases, with 7 bases between. The CDR3 is made up of 14 amino acids. The germline V gene has CDR1 SGHAT and CDR2 FQDESV (reference sequence). CDR3 in amino acids: CASSLEAFTGELFF. CDR3 sequence (DNA): TGTGCCAGCAGCTTAGAAGCCTTCACCGGGGAGCTGTTTTTT.

This clonotype showed up many times. The rearrangement joins TRBV28 to TRBJ1-1, with D possibly being TRBD1 (6 bases). This CDR3 contains 15 residues. Germline CDR1 and CDR2: MDHEN and SYDVKM. V gave up 5 bases and J gave up 0 bases, with 13 bases separating them. CDR3 loop: CASSGQNLMNTEAFF. DNA of the CDR3: TGTGCCAGCAGTGGACAGAACTTAATGAACACTGAAGCTTTCTTT.

This clonotype showed up just a few times. The rearrangement joins TRBV20-1 to TRBJ2-1, with TRBD2 matching over 10 bases. Germline V gives CDR1 DFQATT, CDR2 SNEGSKA (reference sequence). The CDR3 extends over 14 amino acids. V lost 6 bases, J lost 8 bases, and 10 bases stayed unmatched. As DNA, the CDR3 is TGCAGTGCCCCCCCTAGCGGGAGAGGGGATGAGCAGTTCTTC. Its protein product is CSAPPSGRGDEQFF.

This clonotype has a count of ten or more. V and J are TRBV5-1 and TRBJ2-3; 8 nucleotides line up with TRBD2. Trimming took 7 bases from V and 2 from J; bases not matched to a gene: 6. Germline V gene sequence: CDR1 SGHRS, CDR2 YFSETQ. CDR3 size: 14 residues. CDR3 DNA: TGCGCCAGCGGGAGCGGGAGTTTCACAGATACGCAGTATTTT. Its translation: CASGSGSFTDTQYF.

At least ten counts were recorded for this clonotype. The rearrangement links TRBV11-2 to TRBJ2-5; D is perhaps TRBD2 (7 bases). The CDR3 length is 14 residues. Deletions cut 3 bases from V and 5 bases from J, with 13 bases between. Germline V gene lookup returns CDR1 SGHAT and CDR2 FQNNGV. The chain's CDR3 is CASSFGGAWETQYF. The CDR3 nucleotides are TGTGCCAGCAGCTTTGGGGGGGCGTGGGAGACCCAGTACTTC.

The chain recombines TRBV28 with TRBJ1-5; TRBD1 agrees at 8 bases. This CDR3 is built from 12 residues. Trimming took 5 bases from V and 16 from J; bases not matched to a gene: 10. Germline assignment: CDR1 MDHEN and CDR2 SYDVKM. CDR3 DNA sequence: TGTGCCAGCAGTCAGAGACAGGGGTTGTCCCATTTT. It translates to CASSQRQGLSHF.

This chain connects TRBV19 to TRBJ2-2, with TRBD2 matching 11 bases. Germline CDR1 LNHDA, CDR2 SQIVND (reference sequence). J was trimmed by 5 bases and V by 3 bases; bases with no gene match: 8. This CDR3 is 17 amino acids long. The CDR3 DNA reads TGTGCCAGTAGTATGGGACTAGCGGAGCTAAGGACCGGGGAGCTGTTTTTT. Amino acids: CASSMGLAELRTGELFF.

This clonotype was found once. The chain links TRBV27 to TRBJ1-2; no firm D call. CDR3 length: 13 amino acids. Trimming removed 3 bases at V and 2 bases at J, with 7 bases between. CDR1 MNHEY and CDR2 SMNVEV come from the germline V gene (reference sequence). This chain's CDR3 is CASSFEGNYGYTF. DNA of the CDR3: TGTGCCAGCAGTTTTGAGGGAAACTATGGCTACACCTTC.

The sample holds many counts of this clonotype. J is TRBJ2-5 and V is TRBV11-3; 11 bases align to TRBD2. In germline, CDR1 is SGHNT, CDR2 YENEEA. The CDR3 length is 17 residues. V was pared by 1 base and J by 5 bases, with 9 bases of the junction left unmatched. In nucleotides, the CDR3 is TGTGCCAGCAGCTTAGGAGTCGAGACTAGCGGGAAGGAGACCCAGTACTTC. This codes for CASSLGVETSGKETQYF. Full variable domain (remainder filled in from reference TRBV11-3 and TRBJ2-5): EAGVVQSPRYKIIEKKQPVAFWCNPISGHNTLYWYLQNLGQGPELLIRYENEEAVDDSQLPKDRFSAERLKGVDSTLKIQPAELGDSAVYLCASSLGVETSGKETQYFGPGTRLLVL.

The rearrangement joins TRBV29-1 to TRBJ1-6, with TRBD1 matching 9 bases. With 7 bases clipped from V and 5 bases from J, the junction kept 3 bases outside the gene matches. CDR1 is SQVTM and CDR2 is ANQGSEA in the germline V gene. This CDR3 has 13 residues. The CDR3 loop is CSARDRDNSPLHF. The DNA for the CDR3 is TGCAGCGCGAGGGACAGGGATAATTCACCCCTCCACTTT.

This clonotype was counted many times. The chain recombines TRBV29-1 with TRBJ2-1; D remains ambiguous. This CDR3 spans 12 amino acids. V lost 6 bases and J 5 bases, leaving 11 bases between the germline ends. The germline V gene has CDR1 SQVTM and CDR2 ANQGSEA. The CDR3 DNA is TGCAGCGTCCCGACTGGAAACAATGAGCAGTTCTTC. The encoded protein is CSVPTGNNEQFF.

This clonotype was seen a few times. Its ends do not fully match the called genes, so a read error is possible. The chain has TRBV6-1 and TRBJ1-1; unclear D gene. Germline V gene data show CDR1 as MNHNS and CDR2 as SASEGT. This CDR3 has 13 amino acids. In DNA form, the CDR3 reads TGTGCCAGCGGTGACACATTGAACACTGAAGCTTTCTTT. Translation gives CASGDTLNTEAFF.

This chain uses TRBV6-5 with TRBJ1-6; the D gene is possibly TRBD1 (5 bases). The germline V gene encodes CDR1 MNHEY and CDR2 SVGAGI. The CDR3 length is 16 residues. Trimming removed 0 bases from V and 11 bases from J, with 17 bases in between. Here the CDR3 DNA reads TGTGCCAGCAGTTACTCGAAGTCAGGGTTGAATCCACCCCTCCACTTT. Amino acids: CASSYSKSGLNPPLHF.

The chain has TRBV9 and TRBJ1-6, with a weak D call TRBD1 (5 bases). This CDR3 has 16 amino acids. Germline CDR1 and CDR2: SGDLS and YYNGEE. V lost 4 bases, J lost 6 bases, and 17 bases lay in between. The CDR3 region is CASSPFHFGANSPLHF. Here the CDR3 DNA reads TGTGCCAGCAGCCCATTCCATTTCGGGGCTAATTCACCCCTCCACTTT. Combining the CDR3 with reference TRBV9 and TRBJ1-6 gives the whole variable domain DSGVTQTPKHLITATGQRVTLRCSPRSGDLSVYWYQQSLDQGLQFLIQYYNGEERAKGNILERFSAQQFPDLHSELNLSSLELGDSALYFCASSPFHFGANSPLHFGNGTRLTVT.